This T cell receptor beta chain was retrieved from a study of T cells in Graves' hyperthyroidism and ophthalmopathy. This clonotype appeared a single time. Its antigen remains unidentified. Broader study findings: Before onset, ophthalmopathy was predicted by the model a median around 6 months earlier.

RNA transcripts were the template for amplifying TCR beta CDR3 regions. During a first-round RT-PCR of the TCR CDR3, the HTBI primer set was used. TCRdb recomputed calls from the multiplex PCR reads with MiXCR, one row per CDR3 protein. The repertoire holds about 570,000 distinct CDR3 sequences, with around 45% as singletons. Sequencing was performed on peripheral blood or thyroid tissue (not recorded which). The sequence was collected from an adult woman with Graves' disease, either hyperthyroidism or ophthalmopathy (not recorded which).

CDR3 DNA sequence: TGTGCCAGCAGCTTCTCTACTAGCGGGAGGGCGGACGAGACCCAGTACTTC. It encodes CASSFSTSGRADETQYF. The chain uses TRBV7-9 and TRBJ2-5; 13 bases align to TRBD2. Germline V gene sequence: CDR1 SEHNR, CDR2 FQNEAQ (reference sequence). The CDR3 contains 17 residues. V shed 3 bases, J shed 5 bases, and the junction held 9 bases outside the gene matches.